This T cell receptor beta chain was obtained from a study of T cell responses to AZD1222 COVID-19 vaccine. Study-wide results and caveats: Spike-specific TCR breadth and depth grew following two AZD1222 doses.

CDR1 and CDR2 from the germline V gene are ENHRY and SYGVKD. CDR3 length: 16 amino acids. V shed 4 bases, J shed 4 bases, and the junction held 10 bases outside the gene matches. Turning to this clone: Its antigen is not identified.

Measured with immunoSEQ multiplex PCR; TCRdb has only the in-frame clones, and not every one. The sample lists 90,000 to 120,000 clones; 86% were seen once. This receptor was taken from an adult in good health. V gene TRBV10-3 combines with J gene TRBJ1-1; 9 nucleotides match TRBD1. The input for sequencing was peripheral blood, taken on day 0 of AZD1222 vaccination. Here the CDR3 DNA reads TGTGCCATCAGTGCGGGACAGGGAGAAGGAATCACTGAAGCTTTCTTT. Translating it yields CAISAGQGEGITEAFF.